The 32 T cell receptor beta chains reported below all come from one sample, sequenced in a study of early T cells in non-severe SARS-CoV-2 infection. TCRdb reprocessed the 5' RACE reads with MiXCR, giving one entry per CDR3 protein. The repertoire holds about 60,000 distinct CDR3 sequences, with 11% as singletons. The input for sequencing was whole blood, taken at baseline. The receptors were gathered from an adult who was a healthcare worker with PCR-confirmed SARS-CoV-2 infection or an uninfected control (not recorded which).

There are a few counts of this clonotype. The chain is built from TRBV7-8 and TRBJ2-7; D is unclear. This CDR3 comprises 13 residues. Germline V CDR1 and CDR2: SGHVS, FQNEAQ. V was trimmed by 5 bases and J by 2 bases, leaving 10 bases between them. In nucleotides, the CDR3 is TGTGCCAGCAGCCCCACAGCGACCTACGAGCAGTACTTC. This gives the protein CASSPTATYEQYF.

This chain uses TRBV4-3 with TRBJ1-1; D remains unclear. With 0 bases removed from V and 5 bases from J, the gap between germline ends came to 10 bases. This CDR3 has 14 residues. Per the germline V gene, CDR1 is LGHNA and CDR2 is YSLEER. The CDR3 sequence: CASSQDRRRTEAFF. CDR3 nucleotide sequence: TGCGCCAGCAGCCAAGACAGGAGAAGGACTGAAGCTTTCTTT.

This clonotype was observed a handful of times. The V call is TRBV21-1, the J call TRBJ1-5. TRBV21-1 is labeled a pseudogene. This CDR3 comprises 13 residues. CDR3 nucleotides: TGTGCCAGCAGCAAGCTAGGCAATCAGCCCCAGCATTTT. Its translation: CASSKLGNQPQHF.

This clonotype was detected ten times or more. The chain links TRBV20-1 to TRBJ2-7; the D gene is possibly TRBD1 (6 bases). Trimming stripped 5 bases from V and 0 bases from J, with 14 bases between. CDR3 length equals 14 residues. CDR1 and CDR2 (germline): DFQATT, SNEGSKA (reference sequence). The DNA for the CDR3 is TGCAGTGCTCGGATACAGGGCTTCTCCTACGAGCAGTACTTC. This sequence encodes CSARIQGFSYEQYF.

This clonotype was found many times. The genes are TRBV18 and TRBJ1-5; a weak D match, TRBD1 (6 bases). Looked up from germline, CDR1 is KGHSH and CDR2 is LQKENI. The CDR3 is 19 residues long. V lost 0 bases and J 6 bases, leaving 24 bases between the germline ends. Here the CDR3 DNA reads TGTGCCAGCTCACCACCTGTAGGTGCCGGGGGGCGCCTGAGTCAGCCCCAGCATTTT. Its translation: CASSPPVGAGGRLSQPQHF.

V is TRBV5-6 and J is TRBJ2-5, with TRBD2 matching over 8 bases. Trimming took 2 bases from V and 2 from J; bases not matched to a gene: 2. Per germline, CDR1 SGHDT and CDR2 YYEEEE. The CDR3 has 14 amino acids. DNA for the CDR3: TGTGCCAGCAGCTTAGCGGGGGTACAAGAGACCCAGTACTTC. It is translated as CASSLAGVQETQYF.

This clonotype has only a few counts. The chain employs TRBV27 and TRBJ2-5; 10 bases map to TRBD1. Looked up from germline, CDR1 is MNHEY and CDR2 is SMNVEV (reference sequence). The CDR3 is 13 amino acids. J was trimmed by 9 bases and V by 8 bases; bases with no gene match: 9. In DNA, the CDR3 is TGTGCCAGCGGTCAGGACAGGGGGAGTGCCCAGTACTTC. Translating gives CASGQDRGSAQYF.

This clonotype came up many times. The CDR3 DNA reads as TGTGCCAGCAGCTTATTGCGGGGGACCTACAATGAGCAGTTCTTC. The encoded protein is CASSLLRGTYNEQFF. The chain is built from TRBV7-9 and TRBJ2-1; 7 bases align to TRBD2. Germline trimming cut 2 bases from V and 2 bases from J; bases unmatched to any gene: 3. Germline V CDR1 and CDR2: SEHNR, FQNEAQ (reference sequence). This CDR3 is built from 15 residues.

This clonotype appeared once. The J gene is TRBJ1-2, the V gene TRBV30; tentatively, D is TRBD1 (5 bases). V was clipped by 0 bases and J by 10 bases, with 18 bases between them. The germline gives CDR1 GTSNPN, CDR2 SVGIG (reference sequence). CDR3 length: 14 amino acids. The CDR3 bases are TGTGCCTGGAGTGTACGGGGGGACTTTCGCGCCTACACCTTC. This translates into CAWSVRGDFRAYTF. Filled out from reference TRBV30 and TRBJ1-2, the complete variable domain reads SQTIHQWPATLVQPVGSPLSLECTVEGTSNPNLYWYRQAAGRGLQLLFYSVGIGQISSEVPQNLSASRPQDRQFILSSKKLLLSDSGFYLCAWSVRGDFRAYTFGSGTRLTVV.

This clonotype appeared a few times. The chain recombines TRBV7-9 with TRBJ1-4; perhaps TRBD1 as D (5 bases). The CDR3 runs to 15 residues. Trimming pared 4 bases from V and 3 bases from J, leaving 12 bases between. CDR1 and CDR2 (germline): SEHNR, FQNEAQ (reference sequence). This chain's CDR3 is CASSSRQSPNEKLFF. The DNA for the CDR3 is TGTGCCAGCAGCTCACGACAGAGCCCTAATGAAAAACTGTTTTTT.

This clonotype was recorded a few times. The chain carries TRBV7-6 and TRBJ2-2; 7 positions match TRBD2. Per germline, CDR1 SGHVS and CDR2 FNYEAQ. After removal of 2 bases from V and 1 base from J, the junction contained 4 bases not matched to a gene. The CDR3 has 16 amino acids. Here the CDR3 DNA reads TGTGCCAGCAGCTTAAACGCGGGGGTGAACACCGGGGAGCTGTTTTTT. Amino acids: CASSLNAGVNTGELFF. Using reference TRBV7-6 and TRBJ2-2 for the parts outside the CDR3, the full variable domain is GAGVSQSPRYKVTKRGQDVALRCDPISGHVSLYWYRQALGQGPEFLTYFNYEAQQDKSGLPNDRFSAERPEGSISTLTIQRTEQRDSAMYRCASSLNAGVNTGELFFGEGSRLTVL.

The sample holds a few counts of this clonotype. The chain links TRBV20-1 to TRBJ1-2; 7 bases line up with TRBD1. The ends lost 2 bases at V and 4 bases at J; junction bases unmatched: 4. The CDR3 runs to 13 residues. Germline V gene data show CDR1 as DFQATT and CDR2 as SNEGSKA (reference sequence). The CDR3 region has the DNA TGCAGTGCTAGAAGGGGGCAGACCTATGGCTACACCTTC. Translation: CSARRGQTYGYTF.

This clonotype was seen many times. This chain joins TRBV2 and TRBJ2-7; 10 positions match TRBD1. Germline trimming cut 7 bases from V and 4 bases from J; bases unmatched to any gene: 4. Germline V CDR1 and CDR2: SNHLY, FYNNEI. The CDR3 has 13 residues. CDR3 residues: CASTDRGNYEQYF. The CDR3 DNA reads as TGTGCCAGCACGGACAGGGGGAATTACGAGCAGTACTTC.

This clonotype was recorded once. This rearrangement joins TRBV4-1 to TRBJ2-7; D gene uncertain. The CDR3 is 12 residues long. Germline loops: CDR1 MGHRA, CDR2 YSYEKL. V gave up 1 base and J gave up 5 bases, with 6 bases separating them. The CDR3 DNA sequence: TGCGCCAGCAGCCAAGGTTGGAACGAGCAGTACTTC. Translating it yields CASSQGWNEQYF.

This clonotype has a handful of counts. This CDR3 is CASGPLRLRYGYTF. In DNA, the CDR3 is TGTGCCAGCGGCCCCTTGAGGCTACGTTATGGCTACACCTTC. The genes are TRBV12-3 or TRBV12-4 and TRBJ1-2; D gene uncertain. Trimming shortened V by 8 bases and J by 5 bases, and 18 bases separated the two germline ends. The CDR3 extends over 14 amino acids.

This clonotype came up a few times. The chain joins TRBV7-8 to TRBJ2-2, with TRBD2 identical over 14 bases. The CDR3 sequence is 19 residues long. V gave up 3 bases and J gave up 0 bases; unmatched junction bases: 6. Germline V lookup: CDR1 SGHVS, CDR2 FQNEAQ. The CDR3 DNA is TGTGCCAGCAGCTTTTCCGGGACTAGCGGGGGAGCGAACACCGGGGAGCTGTTTTTT. Translated: CASSFSGTSGGANTGELFF.

This clonotype was recorded at least ten times. Here the CDR3 reads CSAAPSREGKFYEQYF. The CDR3 nucleotides read TGCAGTGCTGCACCGTCGAGGGAGGGAAAATTCTACGAGCAGTACTTC. This chain links TRBV20-1 with TRBJ2-7; TRBD2 agrees at 7 bases. The V gene's germline CDR1 is DFQATT and CDR2 SNEGSKA (reference sequence). J lost 3 bases, V lost 5 bases, and 16 bases had no gene match. This CDR3 has 16 residues.

In its sample, this clonotype was seen a few times. The rearrangement uses TRBV6-2 or TRBV6-3 and TRBJ1-6; D is undetermined. The CDR3 is 15 residues long. Germline V CDR1 and CDR2: MNHEY, SVGEGT. V was cut by 2 bases and J by 9 bases, with 14 bases left in between. The CDR3 is CASSYGDSVGSPLHF. DNA for the CDR3: TGTGCCAGCAGTTACGGAGACTCAGTGGGTTCACCCCTCCACTTT.

In this sample, this clonotype turned up a few times. The chain's CDR3 is CASSEVGAPNEKLFF. For the CDR3, the DNA is TGTGCCAGCAGTGAAGTCGGGGCGCCTAATGAAAAACTGTTTTTT. The V gene is TRBV2, the J gene TRBJ1-4, with TRBD1 as a possible D gene (5 bases). CDR1 and CDR2 from the germline V gene are SNHLY and FYNNEI. Trimming removed 1 base from V and 3 bases from J, with 9 bases in between. There are 15 residues in the CDR3.

CDR3 sequence (DNA): TGCAGCGTTTGGGGCTACCCCACAGATACGCAGTATTTT. Encoded protein: CSVWGYPTDTQYF. V gene TRBV29-1 combines with J gene TRBJ2-3, with D perhaps TRBD1 (5 bases). V was cut by 5 bases and J by 2 bases, with 11 bases left in between. The CDR3 covers 13 residues. CDR1 and CDR2 from the germline V gene are SQVTM and ANQGSEA.

This clonotype came up many times. J is TRBJ2-3 and V is TRBV5-8; D is unclear. The V gene lost 3 bases and the J gene lost 2 bases, with 13 bases spanning the gap. The CDR3 contains 15 residues. In germline, CDR1 is SGHTS, CDR2 YDEGEE. The CDR3 sequence is CASSSRPTVTDTQYF. As DNA, the CDR3 is TGTGCCAGCAGCTCCCGTCCCACAGTCACAGATACGCAGTATTTT.

This clonotype was counted ten times or more. The chain has TRBV14 and TRBJ1-6; D uncertain. CDR1 SGHDN and CDR2 FVKESK come from the germline V gene. CDR3 size: 15 residues. The V and J ends lost 1 base and 7 bases respectively, with 11 bases between them. CDR3: CASSQVQAKNSPLHF. The CDR3, as DNA: TGTGCCAGCAGCCAAGTGCAGGCGAAAAATTCACCCCTCCACTTT.

A few counts support this clonotype. The chain links TRBV3-1 to TRBJ2-7, with 9 bases aligning to TRBD2. The CDR3 covers 15 residues. J was trimmed by 1 base and V by 4 bases; bases with no gene match: 5. The germline V gene encodes CDR1 LGHDT and CDR2 YNNKEL (reference sequence). The CDR3 region has the DNA TGTGCCAGCAGCCCAGGACTAGCGCCATCCTACGAGCAGTACTTC. Translating it yields CASSPGLAPSYEQYF.

This clonotype was found many times. This chain connects TRBV7-2 to TRBJ1-1; D ambiguous. From germline, CDR1 is SGHTA and CDR2 FQGNSA. The V end was cut by 6 bases, the J end by 10 bases, with 21 bases between. The CDR3 has 14 residues. The CDR3 spells CASSPSGRGNRAFF. DNA of the CDR3: TGTGCCAGCAGTCCCTCGGGTCGGGGAAATAGAGCTTTCTTT.

This clonotype was found once. The chain joins TRBV11-2 to TRBJ1-2, with TRBD1 as a possible D gene (6 bases). V lost 1 base and J 0 bases, leaving 12 bases between the germline ends. The CDR3 loop spans 16 amino acids. Germline V gene lookup returns CDR1 SGHAT and CDR2 FQNNGV. For the CDR3, the DNA is TGTGCCAGCAGCTTAGCAGGGGCAGGAGCTAACTATGGCTACACCTTC. It yields the protein CASSLAGAGANYGYTF. The whole variable domain, remainder taken from reference TRBV11-2 and TRBJ1-2, is EAGVAQSPRYKIIEKRQSVAFWCNPISGHATLYWYQQILGQGPKLLIQFQNNGVVDDSQLPKDRFSAERLKGVDSTLKIQPAKLEDSAVYLCASSLAGAGANYGYTFGSGTRLTVV.

This clonotype was detected a few times. The V gene is TRBV20-1, the J gene TRBJ2-1; D remains unclear. Germline CDR1 and CDR2: DFQATT and SNEGSKA (reference sequence). The CDR3 runs 15 residues. V shed 3 bases and J shed 0 bases, with 12 bases lying between them. CDR3 in amino acids: CSASLRRSSYNEQFF. Written as DNA, the CDR3 is TGCAGTGCTAGTCTTCGGCGAAGCTCCTACAATGAGCAGTTCTTC.

This clonotype was detected a few times. V and J are TRBV19 and TRBJ1-2; 7 nucleotides agree with TRBD1. Germline V gene lookup returns CDR1 LNHDA and CDR2 SQIVND (reference sequence). The CDR3 has 15 residues. V was pared by 7 bases and J by 8 bases, with 16 bases of the junction left unmatched. CDR3 amino acids: CASTRLSGDRLGYTF. The CDR3 nucleotides read TGTGCCAGTACCCGACTAAGTGGGGACAGATTAGGCTACACCTTC.

The rearrangement links TRBV15 to TRBJ2-7; D may be TRBD1 (7 bases). The CDR3 runs 13 residues. Germline loops: CDR1 LNHNV, CDR2 YYDKDF (reference sequence). With 8 bases removed from V and 6 bases from J, the gap between germline ends came to 17 bases. This CDR3 is CATRQGGGLEQYF. CDR3 coding DNA: TGTGCCACCCGGCAGGGGGGCGGGCTCGAGCAGTACTTC.

This clonotype was counted only a few times. The chain combines TRBV7-9 with TRBJ2-7; D might be TRBD2 (5 bases). Trimming cost V 1 base and J 5 bases, with 18 bases left between them. The germline V gene has CDR1 SEHNR and CDR2 FQNEAQ (reference sequence). The CDR3 has 16 amino acids. The CDR3 DNA is TGTGCCAGCAGCTTAGGGACTGGCCTCCTAATCGACGAGCAGTACTTC. It translates to CASSLGTGLLIDEQYF.

This sequence joins TRBV27 and TRBJ2-7, with TRBD1 matching 9 bases. Germline CDR1 is MNHEY and CDR2 is SMNVEV (reference sequence). J gave up 4 bases and V 2 bases, and 21 bases lay outside the gene matches. CDR3 length: 20 amino acids. Written as DNA, the CDR3 is TGTGCCAGCAGTTTAAGCCCCCCGGGACAGGGAGGTATGCGGTCTTACGAGCAGTACTTC. It codes for CASSLSPPGQGGMRSYEQYF.

This clonotype was counted ten times or more. The chain uses TRBV3-1 and TRBJ2-1; D assignment may be TRBD1 or TRBD2 (5 bases each). V was pared by 0 bases and J by 4 bases, with 10 bases between. CDR1 and CDR2 from the germline V gene are LGHDT and YNNKEL (reference sequence). The CDR3 sequence is 15 residues long. CDR3 nucleotide sequence: TGTGCCAGCAGCCAAGAAGGGACCCAGTACAATGAGCAGTTCTTC. It yields the protein CASSQEGTQYNEQFF.

This chain joins TRBV3-1 and TRBJ1-1; D may be TRBD1 (5 bases). The CDR3 consists of 12 residues. The V end was cut by 4 bases, the J end by 5 bases, with 8 bases between. Germline values: CDR1 LGHDT, CDR2 YNNKEL (reference sequence). CDR3 sequence: CASSPGRTEAFF. The CDR3, as DNA: TGTGCCAGCAGCCCAGGGAGGACTGAAGCTTTCTTT.